The 6 T cell receptor beta chains in this list originate from one sample, sequenced in a study of a mutant IDH1 vaccine in newly diagnosed glioma. Assay: immunoSEQ multiplex PCR; the TCRdb copy retains only in-frame clones and omits some. The sample includes 35,000 to 45,000 clones, approximately 80% of them seen just once. The time point was: week 35, safety follow-up. Mutant IDH1 20-mer peptide, at 300 ug, made up each vaccine dose, with topical imiquimod. These receptors lack a known antigen. The sample here was PBMCs, taken from a glioma patient whose treatment included an IDH1 peptide vaccine. The receptors stem from a woman in her forties or fifties with glioma.

The chain carries TRBV11-2 and TRBJ2-1; D may match TRBD1 or TRBD2 (5 bases each). This CDR3 has 17 residues. CDR1 is SGHAT, CDR2 FQNNGV, per germline. The ends were cut back, 5 bases at V and 7 bases at J, with 24 bases in the middle. For the CDR3, the DNA is TGTGCCAGCAGCCCCTGGGCAGGACGGGGACCTGGGAATGAGCAGTTCTTC. Amino acids: CASSPWAGRGPGNEQFF. The entire variable domain, with the rest obtained from reference TRBV11-2 and TRBJ2-1, is as follows: EAGVAQSPRYKIIEKRQSVAFWCNPISGHATLYWYQQILGQGPKLLIQFQNNGVVDDSQLPKDRFSAERLKGVDSTLKIQPAKLEDSAVYLCASSPWAGRGPGNEQFFGPGTRLTVL.

This chain links TRBV19 with TRBJ1-5; TRBD1 aligns across 7 bases. Germline CDR1 is LNHDA and CDR2 is SQIVND (reference sequence). Trimming at V came to 5 bases and at J to 3 bases, leaving 7 bases not matched to a gene. This CDR3 comprises 15 residues. The CDR3 loop is CASSYGTAYNQPQHF. For the CDR3, the DNA is TGTGCCAGTAGTTATGGGACAGCCTACAATCAGCCCCAGCATTTT.

V gene TRBV6-1 combines with J gene TRBJ1-6; D is possibly TRBD1 (5 bases). The CDR3 extends over 14 amino acids. From germline, CDR1 is MNHNS and CDR2 SASEGT. Trimming shortened V by 8 bases and J by 7 bases, and 15 bases separated the two germline ends. CDR3 in amino acids: CASHSGARNSPLHF. CDR3 bases: TGTGCCAGCCACAGTGGGGCCCGGAATTCACCCCTCCACTTT.

The chain carries TRBV5-1 and TRBJ1-1; possibly TRBD1 for D (5 bases). The germline V gene has CDR1 SGHRS and CDR2 YFSETQ. V shed 4 bases and J shed 1 base, with 17 bases lying between them. The CDR3 totals 16 residues. Written as DNA, the CDR3 is TGCGCCAGCAGCCGAGACTTCGGGACGGCGAACACTGAAGCTTTCTTT. The encoded protein is CASSRDFGTANTEAFF.

In nucleotides, the CDR3 is TGCGCCAGCAGCCCTGGACTGGGTTACGAGCAGTACTTC. Residues: CASSPGLGYEQYF. V gene TRBV4-3 combines with J gene TRBJ2-7; tentatively, D is TRBD2 (5 bases). Germline CDR1 is LGHNA and CDR2 is YSLEER. This CDR3 has 13 amino acids. The V gene lost 4 bases and the J gene lost 4 bases, with 11 bases spanning the gap.

This clone was counted a few times. V usage is TRBV4-2 and J usage is TRBJ2-2; D ambiguous. CDR3 length: 15 residues. V lost 3 bases and J lost 3, with 11 bases in between. Germline values: CDR1 LGHNA, CDR2 YNFKEQ. The CDR3 spells CASSQETGYTGELFF. The CDR3, as DNA: TGTGCCAGCAGCCAGGAAACGGGTTACACCGGGGAGCTGTTTTTT.